Each of the 27 T cell receptor beta chains below was sequenced from the same sample in a study of T cells in Graves' hyperthyroidism and ophthalmopathy. Amplification of TCR beta CDR3 regions used RNA as the template. Carried out on the TCR CDR3, a first-round RT-PCR used the HTBI primer set. In TCRdb, the multiplex PCR reads were re-called with MiXCR into one record per CDR3 protein. The sample shows 300,000 or so distinct CDR3 sequences, roughly 17% of them seen only once. The sequenced sample was blood. These TCRs come from a man aged 25-45 years with Graves' hyperthyroidism.

This clonotype was observed a few times. The gene calls are TRBV5-1 and TRBJ2-5, with 11 positions matching TRBD2. From germline, CDR1 is SGHRS and CDR2 YFSETQ. This CDR3 contains 17 residues. V gave up 4 bases and J gave up 7 bases; unmatched junction bases: 15. CDR3 sequence (DNA): TGCGCCAGCAGCCCCTCGACTAGCGGGAAACTACCAGGGACCCAGTACTTC. Translating gives CASSPSTSGKLPGTQYF.

This clonotype was observed at least ten times. This chain joins TRBV28 and TRBJ1-1, with D unclear. The ends were cut back, 5 bases at V and 0 bases at J, with 4 bases in the middle. The CDR3 extends over 12 amino acids. Germline CDR1 is MDHEN and CDR2 is SYDVKM. The CDR3 here is CASSGVNTEAFF. As DNA, the CDR3 is TGTGCCAGCAGTGGCGTGAACACTGAAGCTTTCTTT.

This clonotype was seen many times. The chain links TRBV3-1 to TRBJ2-1, with no clear D. The CDR3 totals 14 residues. Germline V CDR1 and CDR2: LGHDT, YNNKEL (reference sequence). V lost 1 base to trimming and J lost 5 bases, with 9 bases between them. For the CDR3, the DNA is TGTGCCAGCAGCCAAGTGTCCAGCCACAATGAGCAGTTCTTC. Encoded protein: CASSQVSSHNEQFF.

The chain combines TRBV15 with TRBJ1-1, with a weak D call TRBD1 (5 bases). Germline V gives CDR1 LNHNV, CDR2 YYDKDF (reference sequence). This CDR3 comprises 16 residues. Deletions cut 1 base from V and 1 base from J, with 13 bases between. DNA of the CDR3: TGTGCCACCAGCAGAGGGCAGGGTGTGGGGAACACTGAAGCTTTCTTT. This sequence encodes CATSRGQGVGNTEAFF.

This clonotype has at least ten counts. The chain couples TRBV28 to TRBJ2-7; 9 bases line up with TRBD1. J was trimmed by 6 bases and V by 3 bases; bases with no gene match: 9. CDR1 MDHEN and CDR2 SYDVKM come from the germline V gene. This CDR3 is 15 amino acids long. The CDR3: CASSFSGTGNAEQYF. CDR3 nucleotide sequence: TGTGCCAGCAGTTTCAGCGGGACAGGGAACGCCGAGCAGTACTTC.

This clonotype was picked up a small number of times. The J gene is TRBJ2-7, the V gene TRBV11-2; 7 nucleotides align to TRBD1. CDR1 is SGHAT, CDR2 FQNNGV, per germline. The length of the CDR3 is 12 residues. Trimming took 7 bases from V and 6 from J; bases not matched to a gene: 6. The DNA for the CDR3 is TGTGCCAGCAACGACAGGGAAGGCGAGCAGTACTTC. Protein product: CASNDREGEQYF.

This clonotype appeared a few times. The chain combines TRBV27 with TRBJ2-2, with 9 bases identical to TRBD2. Germline CDR1 MNHEY, CDR2 SMNVEV (reference sequence). The CDR3 runs 15 residues. V gave up 5 bases and J gave up 7 bases; unmatched junction bases: 8. DNA for the CDR3: TGTGCCAGCAGTGCGGCGGGAGGGCCAGGCGGGGAGCTGTTTTTT. It codes for CASSAAGGPGGELFF.

Ten or more counts support this clonotype. The V gene is TRBV28, the J gene TRBJ1-4; D not resolved. Germline CDR1 is MDHEN and CDR2 is SYDVKM. The CDR3 spans 14 residues. Trimming shortened V by 3 bases and J by 5 bases, and 10 bases separated the two germline ends. The CDR3 protein is CASSLVQDNEKLFF. The CDR3 coding sequence is TGTGCCAGCAGTTTGGTGCAGGACAATGAAAAACTGTTTTTT.

In the case of this clonotype: A single base separates this from a much larger clone, so it may be a read error. The V call is TRBV11-2, the J call TRBJ2-5, with 8 nucleotides matching TRBD1. The CDR3 spans 15 residues. Per the germline V gene, CDR1 is SGHAT and CDR2 is FQNNGV. The J segment lost 6 bases and the V segment lost 2 bases, leaving 8 bases of the junction unmatched. CDR3 region: CASSLQGASQQTQYF. The CDR3 coding sequence is TGTGCCAGCAGCTTACAGGGGGCCTCGCAACAGACCCAGTACTTC. The complete variable domain, with remaining parts taken from reference TRBV11-2 and TRBJ2-5, reads EAGVAQSPRYKIIEKRQSVAFWCNPISGHATLYWYQQILGQGPKLLIQFQNNGVVDDSQLPKDRFSAERLKGVDSTLKIQPAKLEDSAVYLCASSLQGASQQTQYFGPGTRLLVL.

In this sample, this clonotype turned up a few times. V usage is TRBV6-1 and J usage is TRBJ2-2; D perhaps matches TRBD2 (5 bases). V was pared by 6 bases and J by 0 bases, with 11 bases between. Germline CDR1 MNHNS, CDR2 SASEGT. CDR3 size: 15 residues. CDR3 bases: TGTGCCAGCAGCACTCAGGAGGCGAACACCGGGGAGCTGTTTTTT. Amino acids: CASSTQEANTGELFF.

This clonotype was observed many times. V is TRBV2 and J is TRBJ2-7, with D possibly matching TRBD2 (6 bases). Germline CDR1 and CDR2: SNHLY and FYNNEI. The germline V and J ends were trimmed by 3 bases and 0 bases, with 9 bases remaining between them. The CDR3 spans 14 residues. The CDR3 loop reads CASSEARGSYEQYF. The CDR3 region has the DNA TGTGCCAGCAGTGAGGCGCGGGGCTCCTACGAGCAGTACTTC.

The chain uses TRBV30 and TRBJ2-3; 10 bases match TRBD1. This CDR3 region has 12 residues. CDR1 is GTSNPN and CDR2 is SVGIG in the germline V gene (reference sequence). The J segment lost 12 bases and the V segment lost 1 base, leaving 4 bases of the junction unmatched. CDR3 protein: CAWSGDRGYQYF. The CDR3 bases are TGTGCCTGGAGTGGGGACAGGGGATATCAGTATTTT.

This clonotype has at least ten counts. The chain couples TRBV3-1 to TRBJ1-2; weak D call: TRBD1 (6 bases). The CDR3 spans 14 residues. Germline V CDR1 and CDR2: LGHDT, YNNKEL (reference sequence). The V gene lost 4 bases and the J gene lost 5 bases, with 14 bases spanning the gap. This CDR3 reads CASSPNRGEYGYTF. DNA for the CDR3: TGTGCCAGCAGCCCAAATAGGGGGGAATATGGCTACACCTTC.

This clonotype was observed many times. The chain couples TRBV2 to TRBJ2-5, with 9 bases aligning to TRBD2. The CDR3 contains 19 residues. The ends lost 3 bases at V and 0 bases at J; junction bases unmatched: 14. Per the germline V gene, CDR1 is SNHLY and CDR2 is FYNNEI. CDR3 protein: CASSDRLGLADSYQETQYF. In DNA form, the CDR3 reads TGTGCCAGCAGTGATAGGCTGGGACTAGCAGACTCGTACCAAGAGACCCAGTACTTC.

This clonotype was observed at least ten times. The chain combines TRBV5-1 with TRBJ2-5; possibly TRBD1 for D (6 bases). Trimming took off 0 bases at V and 5 bases at J, with 14 bases between the two ends. Germline V gene lookup returns CDR1 SGHRS and CDR2 YFSETQ. This CDR3 spans 15 amino acids. CDR3 loop: CASSLDTGSGETQYF. CDR3 nucleotide sequence: TGCGCCAGCAGCTTGGACACAGGGTCGGGGGAGACCCAGTACTTC.

The genes are TRBV6-2 or TRBV6-3 and TRBJ1-6, with 11 positions matching TRBD1. V shed 8 bases and J 8 bases; nucleotides not matched to a gene: 11. CDR1 and CDR2 from the germline V gene are MNHEY and SVGEGT. This CDR3 comprises 16 residues. Written as DNA, the CDR3 is TGTGCCAGCCGAATAGACGGGACAGGGGGATATTCACCCCTCCACTTT. Translating it yields CASRIDGTGGYSPLHF.

Remarks on this clonotype: A much larger clone is a single base away; this may be a read error. This chain joins TRBV12-3 or TRBV12-4 and TRBJ1-2; D remains ambiguous. This CDR3 comprises 13 residues. CDR3 amino acids: CASSLSQNYGYAF. CDR3 DNA: TGTGCCAGCAGTTTGAGTCAGAACTATGGCTACGCCTTC.

The chain couples TRBV18 to TRBJ1-5; D is possibly TRBD1 (6 bases). Germline V gene data show CDR1 as KGHSH and CDR2 as LQKENI. The CDR3 runs to 17 residues. With 5 bases removed from V and 0 bases from J, the gap between germline ends came to 17 bases. Here the CDR3 reads CASSREGTPSSNQPQHF. For the CDR3, the DNA is TGTGCCAGCTCAAGGGAGGGGACACCCAGTAGCAATCAGCCCCAGCATTTT.

This clonotype appeared many times. The rearrangement links TRBV5-1 to TRBJ2-2, with D possibly TRBD2 on 6 matching bases. Germline-derived CDR1 and CDR2 are SGHRS and YFSETQ. This CDR3 is 15 amino acids long. V lost 3 bases and J 6 bases, leaving 15 bases between the germline ends. The CDR3 sequence: CASSSILSGPGELFF. CDR3 nucleotide sequence: TGCGCCAGCAGCTCGATACTCAGCGGGCCCGGGGAGCTGTTTTTT. The entire variable domain, with the rest obtained from reference TRBV5-1 and TRBJ2-2, is as follows: KAGVTQTPRYLIKTRGQQVTLSCSPISGHRSVSWYQQTPGQGLQFLFEYFSETQRNKGNFPGRFSGRQFSNSRSEMNVSTLELGDSALYLCASSSILSGPGELFFGEGSRLTVL.

This clonotype was seen repeatedly, ten times or more. The V and J genes are TRBV19 and TRBJ2-5; D gene uncertain. CDR1 and CDR2 (germline): LNHDA, SQIVND (reference sequence). Trimming removed 3 bases from V and 7 bases from J, with 15 bases in between. This CDR3 is built from 14 residues. As DNA, the CDR3 is TGTGCCAGTAGTATCTTCCCCCGAGACGGGACCCAGTACTTC. Protein product: CASSIFPRDGTQYF.

V gene TRBV6-1 combines with J gene TRBJ1-4; D is ambiguous. Trimming stripped 6 bases from V and 9 bases from J, with 14 bases between. This CDR3 has 13 amino acids. Germline V gives CDR1 MNHNS, CDR2 SASEGT. For the CDR3, the DNA is TGTGCCAGCAGCGGAACGGGGTGGCAAAAACTGTTTTTT. Residues: CASSGTGWQKLFF.

In this sample, this clonotype turned up many times. The chain joins TRBV30 to TRBJ1-2, with 7 bases matching TRBD1. In germline, CDR1 is GTSNPN, CDR2 SVGIG (reference sequence). Trimming took 6 bases from V and 3 from J; bases not matched to a gene: 4. This CDR3 spans 12 amino acids. The CDR3 DNA reads TGTGCCTGTATAGGGACAGACTATGGCTACACCTTC. It encodes CACIGTDYGYTF. The full variable domain, its missing parts supplied by reference TRBV30 and TRBJ1-2, is SQTIHQWPATLVQPVGSPLSLECTVEGTSNPNLYWYRQAAGRGLQLLFYSVGIGQISSEVPQNLSASRPQDRQFILSSKKLLLSDSGFYLCACIGTDYGYTFGSGTRLTVV.

This clonotype came up many times. The chain couples TRBV27 to TRBJ2-1; D remains ambiguous. V was clipped by 8 bases and J by 8 bases, with 16 bases between them. The CDR3 covers 13 residues. In germline, CDR1 is MNHEY, CDR2 SMNVEV (reference sequence). This CDR3 is CASGNWANYEQFF. The CDR3 DNA reads TGTGCCAGCGGTAATTGGGCCAACTATGAGCAGTTCTTC.

The sample holds many counts of this clonotype. The chain links TRBV20-1 to TRBJ2-3, with TRBD2 matching over 10 bases. Trimming removed 0 bases from V and 1 base from J; junction bases left unmatched: 7. The germline V gene has CDR1 DFQATT and CDR2 SNEGSKA (reference sequence). The CDR3 is 17 amino acids. CDR3 residues: CSARDRRGTSGTDTQYF. CDR3 nucleotide sequence: TGCAGTGCTAGAGATCGACGAGGGACTAGCGGCACAGATACGCAGTATTTT.

This clonotype was counted at least ten times. J is TRBJ1-6 and V is TRBV3-1; 9 nucleotides align to TRBD1. The CDR3 length is 16 residues. J gave up 9 bases and V 0 bases, and 6 bases lay outside the gene matches. The V gene's germline CDR1 is LGHDT and CDR2 YNNKEL (reference sequence). As DNA, the CDR3 is TGTGCCAGCAGCCAAGAACTGAACAGGGGGCGTTCACCCCTCCACTTT. It is translated as CASSQELNRGRSPLHF.

This clonotype was recorded at least ten times. This chain connects TRBV5-1 to TRBJ2-1, with D possibly being TRBD1 (6 bases). This CDR3 region has 14 residues. With 0 bases removed from V and 7 bases from J, the gap between germline ends came to 11 bases. From germline, CDR1 is SGHRS and CDR2 YFSETQ. In DNA form, the CDR3 reads TGCGCCAGCAGCTTGGGCCAACAGGGAAATGAGCAGTTCTTC. It encodes CASSLGQQGNEQFF. Looking up the rest from reference TRBV5-1 and TRBJ2-1 gives the full variable domain: KAGVTQTPRYLIKTRGQQVTLSCSPISGHRSVSWYQQTPGQGLQFLFEYFSETQRNKGNFPGRFSGRQFSNSRSEMNVSTLELGDSALYLCASSLGQQGNEQFFGPGTRLTVL.

This clonotype was seen at least ten times. The gene calls are TRBV9 and TRBJ2-1; D perhaps matches TRBD1 (6 bases). This CDR3 is built from 14 residues. Trimming shortened V by 0 bases and J by 9 bases, and 13 bases separated the two germline ends. Germline CDR1 SGDLS, CDR2 YYNGEE. The CDR3 spells CASSVDRGSGEQFF. The CDR3 nucleotides read TGTGCCAGCAGCGTAGATAGGGGGTCAGGTGAGCAGTTCTTC.